This TCR beta chain came from a study of T cells in localized non-small cell lung cancer. Overall study findings and caveats: Among the tissues sampled, uninvolved adjacent lung had the highest T cell clonality, above tumor. Sequencing was restricted to one tumor region; therefore, heterogeneity remains possible.

The table came from immunoSEQ multiplex PCR; TCRdb's copy has only in-frame clones and leaves some out. This sample has 1,500 to 2,000 clones, with less than 30% found just once. In regard to this clone: The antigen is not known.

Lacking atypia, the adjacent lung had been sampled at least 2 cm away from the tumor margin. The specimen comprised normal lung tissue next to the tumor, sampled before any cancer treatment. This clonotype originated in a female donor older than 55 with stage I lung adenocarcinoma.

The CDR3 reads CASSYGTGESFGYTF. CDR3 DNA: TGTGCCAGCAGTTACGGCACAGGGGAATCTTTTGGCTACACCTTC. The chain has TRBV6-8 and TRBJ1-2; the match to TRBD1 covers 7 bases. CDR1 MNHGY and CDR2 SAAAGT come from the germline V gene. The CDR3 has 15 amino acids. Trimming at V came to 2 bases and at J to 7 bases, leaving 10 bases not matched to a gene.